Listed below are T cell receptor beta chains from one sample, sequenced in a study of control samples from healthy donors and cancer patients. Data came from immunoSEQ multiplex PCR; TCRdb stores just in-frame clones and leaves some out. The table lists approximately 70,000 clones, under 85% of them singletons, with about a sixth in the top ten. The sample consisted of blood. These receptors originate from a man aged 55-75 years in good health. CDR3s include the opening cysteine and the closing phenylalanine or tryptophan. Fields, in order: V gene, clone size, D gene, J gene, CDR3 DNA, CDR3 protein. D genes are given only for firm matches. Clone size is not always given. Where it is, it says once, few, many or a class for expanded clones.

V: TRBV6-6; size: once; D: TRBD2; J: TRBJ2-1; DNA: TGTGCCAGCAGGGGGACTAGCGGCAACAATGAGCAGTTCTTC; CDR3: CASRGTSGNNEQFF
V: TRBV11-3; size: -; D: -; J: TRBJ2-3; DNA: TGTGCCAGCAGCCAAGGTCTAGGAGGTCCAGCAGATACGCAGTATTTT; CDR3: CASSQGLGGPADTQYF
V: TRBV21-1; size: -; D: -; J: TRBJ2-1; DNA: TGTGCCAGCAGAGAGCGGGAGGAAGAGAACAATGAGCAGTTCTTC; CDR3: CASREREEENNEQFF
V: TRBV2; size: few; D: TRBD1; J: TRBJ2-5; DNA: TGTGCCAGCAGTGATCTGGGGACAGGACAACAAGAGACCCAGTACTTC; CDR3: CASSDLGTGQQETQYF
V: TRBV27; size: -; D: -; J: TRBJ2-2; DNA: TGTGCCAGCAGTTTGGGGGGGGCGAGGACCGGGGAGCTGTTTTTT; CDR3: CASSLGGARTGELFF
V: TRBV6-1; size: -; D: TRBD1; J: TRBJ2-7; DNA: TGTGCCAGCAGTGAAGTCCGGGACAGGGGAGACGAGCAGTACTTC; CDR3: CASSEVRDRGDEQYF
V: TRBV10-2; size: -; D: TRBD2; J: TRBJ2-1; DNA: TGCGCCAGCAGTGGGACTAGCGGGAGTGGTGAGCAGTTCTTC; CDR3: CASSGTSGSGEQFF
V: TRBV24-1; size: -; D: -; J: TRBJ2-7; DNA: TGTGCCACCCAACTAGGGGGGCATAACGAGCAGTACTTC; CDR3: CATQLGGHNEQYF
V: TRBV3-1/TRBV3-2; size: -; D: -; J: TRBJ1-4; DNA: TGTGCCAGCAGCCCCCCTTGGGGAAATGAAAAACTGTTTTTT; CDR3: CASSPPWGNEKLFF
V: TRBV5-1; size: -; D: -; J: TRBJ2-7; DNA: TGCGCCAGCAGCTTAGGCCAGGGGCAGTACTTC; CDR3: CASSLGQGQYF
V: TRBV5-4; size: -; D: -; J: TRBJ2-3; DNA: TGTGCCAGCAGCTTGTCGCCTGGCACAGATACGCAGTATTTT; CDR3: CASSLSPGTDTQYF
V: TRBV19; size: -; D: -; J: TRBJ1-6; DNA: TGTGCCAGTAGTATCCGTGGACCGATGAATTATAATTCACCCCTCCACTTT; CDR3: CASSIRGPMNYNSPLHF
V: TRBV7-2; size: once; D: TRBD1; J: TRBJ2-1; DNA: TGTGCCAGCAGCTCGGGACAGTACAATGAGCAGTTCTTC; CDR3: CASSSGQYNEQFF
V: TRBV7-9; size: once; D: TRBD1; J: TRBJ2-3; DNA: TGTGCCAGCAGCACCGGGACAGGGGGAAACCCTAGCACAGATACGCAGTATTTT; CDR3: CASSTGTGGNPSTDTQYF
V: TRBV5-4; size: -; D: -; J: TRBJ2-2; DNA: TGTGCCAGCAGCTTGGCTCCCGGGGTCGGCAACACCGGGGAGCTGTTTTTT; CDR3: CASSLAPGVGNTGELFF
V: TRBV2; size: -; D: TRBD1; J: TRBJ2-2; DNA: TGTGCCAGCAGTCGCGACAGGGGGCGAGGGACCGGGGAGCTGTTTTTT; CDR3: CASSRDRGRGTGELFF
V: TRBV7-2; size: -; D: -; J: TRBJ1-1; DNA: TGTGCCAGCAGCCTTGAGGGCAGGGTCCCCACTGAAGCTTTCTTT; CDR3: CASSLEGRVPTEAFF
V: TRBV28; size: -; D: -; J: TRBJ1-5; DNA: TGTGCCAGCAGTTTATATCGGGGGTCGGATCAGCCCCAGCATTTT; CDR3: CASSLYRGSDQPQHF
V: TRBV9; size: -; D: -; J: TRBJ2-3; DNA: TGTGCCAGCAGCGAGGGACCAAGCACAGATACGCAGTATTTT; CDR3: CASSEGPSTDTQYF
V: TRBV21-1; size: -; D: -; J: TRBJ2-7; DNA: TGTGCCAGCACCCGACAAGTACCAGCGGGAGGGCGGCACGAGCAGTACTTC; CDR3: CASTRQVPAGGRHEQYF
V: TRBV15; size: -; D: -; J: TRBJ1-4; DNA: TGTGCCACCAGTCTGGACATAACTAATGAAAAACTGTTTTTT; CDR3: CATSLDITNEKLFF
V: TRBV9; size: -; D: TRBD2; J: TRBJ2-1; DNA: TGTGCCAGCAGTAACAGCGGGAGTTCCTACAATGAGCAGTTCTTC; CDR3: CASSNSGSSYNEQFF
V: TRBV15; size: -; D: -; J: TRBJ1-1; DNA: TGTGCCACCAGCAGAGATTGGGGGGACGGAGCTTTCTTT; CDR3: CATSRDWGDGAFF
V: TRBV19; size: -; D: -; J: TRBJ1-5; DNA: TGTGCCAGTAGTAAGGAGCAGGGGAACGGCAATCAGCCCCAGCATTTT; CDR3: CASSKEQGNGNQPQHF
V: TRBV2; size: -; D: -; J: TRBJ1-2; DNA: TGTGCCAGCAGTGGGGGCCCTAACTATGGCTACACCTTC; CDR3: CASSGGPNYGYTF
V: TRBV6-2/TRBV6-3; size: -; D: TRBD1; J: TRBJ2-7; DNA: TGTGCCAGCAGTCTCGCAGGGGGTCCCGAGCAGTACTTC; CDR3: CASSLAGGPEQYF
V: TRBV10-3; size: -; D: TRBD2; J: TRBJ2-1; DNA: TGTGCCATCAGTGTTGGTAGCGGGAGCTTCTTGCGAGGAGCCGGGTCCTACAATGAGCAGTTCTTC; CDR3: CAISVGSGSFLRGAGSYNEQFF
V: TRBV7-8; size: -; D: -; J: TRBJ1-2; DNA: TGTGCCAGCAGCTTACTCGGGATGGGAATCGGTGGCTACACCTTC; CDR3: CASSLLGMGIGGYTF
V: TRBV11-2; size: -; D: TRBD2; J: TRBJ2-3; DNA: TGTGCCAGCAGCTCGGGACTAGCGGCCTCGCGCACAGATACGCAGTATTTT; CDR3: CASSSGLAASRTDTQYF
V: TRBV14; size: -; D: -; J: TRBJ1-1; DNA: TGTGCCAGCAGCCAAGAAGTGAGGACTGAAGCTTTCTTT; CDR3: CASSQEVRTEAFF
V: TRBV5-6; size: -; D: -; J: TRBJ2-6; DNA: TGTGCCAGCAGCTTGTACGGCTCTGGGGCCAACGTCCTGACTTTC; CDR3: CASSLYGSGANVLTF
V: TRBV5-1; size: -; D: TRBD1; J: TRBJ1-6; DNA: TGCGCCAGCAGCTTACAGGGGGATACTAATTCACCCCTCCACTTT; CDR3: CASSLQGDTNSPLHF